This is a list of T cell receptor beta chains from one sample in a study of blood T cell repertoires in COVID-19. Data came from immunoSEQ multiplex PCR; TCRdb stores just in-frame clones and leaves some out. This table holds more than 150,000 clones, over 80% found once. Sequenced: peripheral blood. These receptors all come from a woman aged 40-49 years with acute or convalescent COVID-19. CDR3s leave out the opening cysteine and the closing phenylalanine or tryptophan.

V gene	CDR3 length	J gene	CDR3 protein
TRBV7-2	12	TRBJ2-2	ASSRSRETGELF
TRBV6-1	14	TRBJ2-3	ASSEKRGAFTDTQY
TRBV15	16	TRBJ1-5	ATSRDPRLTGFNQPQH
TRBV4-1	12	TRBJ1-5	ASSGTGGGQPQH
TRBV28	12	TRBJ2-7	ASSPRDTFYEQY
TRBV28	13	TRBJ2-7	ASSFSGSSSYEQY
TRBV7-2	13	TRBJ2-7	ASSPRQVPNYEQY
TRBV7-9	12	TRBJ1-1	ASSLTQINTEAF
TRBV7-3	12	TRBJ1-1	ASSQDRKNTEAF
TRBV6-6	12	TRBJ2-7	ASSYGGQAYEQY
TRBV19	13	TRBJ2-2	ASSRGQRNTGELF
TRBV28	12	TRBJ1-2	ASSFRAAFHGYT
TRBV6-5	10	TRBJ1-1	ASRAQGEQAF
TRBV30	11	TRBJ1-4	AWALGGDEKLF
TRBV25-1	12	TRBJ1-4	ASSESVVNEKLF
TRBV18	12	TRBJ2-1	ASSPGSRADEQF
TRBV29-1	12	TRBJ1-1	SVLKTTANTEAF
TRBV19	12	TRBJ1-5	ASSMEGYGQPQH
TRBV5-6	11	TRBJ1-5	ASSLGGGQPQH
TRBV3-1/TRBV3-2	15	TRBJ2-7	ASSQGPTGSVSYEQY
TRBV7-8	15	TRBJ1-1	ASSLVRRGRGVPEAF
TRBV5-4	16	TRBJ2-7	ASSRYTGSLIEVYEQY
TRBV5-1	14	TRBJ2-3	ASSLSLAPPTDTQY
TRBV4-2	13	TRBJ2-7	ASSQDISEVYEQY
TRBV10-3	14	TRBJ1-5	AISAGGQFSNQPQH
TRBV20-1	11	TRBJ2-7	SASAGVRYEQY
TRBV29-1	13	TRBJ2-1	SVEATGGHYNEQF
TRBV19	10	TRBJ1-1	ASSILGLEAF
TRBV5-1	18	TRBJ1-3	ASSLRGQGVTLSSGNTIY
TRBV7-9	11	TRBJ2-2	ASSLDGNGELF
TRBV14	12	TRBJ2-7	ASSRGSGSYEQY
TRBV6-5	10	TRBJ2-7	ASSYQGNEQY
TRBV7-9	14	TRBJ1-5	ASSPGTGGRGQPQH
TRBV4-2	11	TRBJ2-3	ASSHSDTDTQY
TRBV5-8	14	TRBJ2-6	ASSFGGHSGANVLT
TRBV27	13	TRBJ2-7	ASSQALTGTYEQY
TRBV19	13	TRBJ2-7	ASSIGDRGQGEQY
TRBV5-4	12	TRBJ2-1	ASSFLRVNNEQF
TRBV5-1	11	TRBJ1-1	ASSFGRNTEAF
TRBV24-1	15	TRBJ2-1	ATSEGGASGTDNEQF
TRBV2	11	TRBJ2-7	ASSRGLTYEQY
TRBV2	11	TRBJ1-2	ASRGQGVGGYT
TRBV2	15	TRBJ1-2	ARLQPQITSPNYGYT
TRBV4-1	11	TRBJ2-7	ASSPRGLSEQY